The 13 T cell receptor beta chains listed next were all sequenced from one sample in a study of T-cell memory formation after mild COVID-19. A single record per CDR3 protein comes from TCRdb applying MiXCR to the 5' RACE reads. Seen here are roughly 89,000 distinct CDR3 sequences, about 16% observed once, and the top ten hold under 45%. The specimen sequenced was PBMCs or a T cell subset sorted from them (not recorded which). These receptor sequences come from a man younger than 35 who had mild COVID-19 (a few samples of this study predate the infection). Cell type and time point are not known.

The chain has TRBV7-9 and TRBJ2-2; D call uncertain. Germline-derived CDR1 and CDR2 are SEHNR and FQNEAQ (reference sequence). The CDR3 has 15 residues. Trimming removed 2 bases at V and 0 bases at J, with 7 bases between. The CDR3 DNA reads TGTGCCAGCAGCTTACCCGTAACGAACACCGGGGAGCTGTTTTTT. This encodes CASSLPVTNTGELFF.

This clonotype appeared many times. The V call is TRBV9, the J call TRBJ2-3, with 8 bases matching TRBD1. Germline lookup yields CDR1 SGDLS and CDR2 YYNGEE. The CDR3 consists of 14 residues. Trimming at V came to 3 bases and at J to 2 bases, leaving 2 bases not matched to a gene. CDR3 DNA sequence: TGTGCCAGCAGCGAGGACAGGGACACAGATACGCAGTATTTT. The encoded protein is CASSEDRDTDTQYF.

This clonotype showed up just a few times. The rearrangement uses TRBV4-1 and TRBJ2-5; 8 positions agree with TRBD2. Germline V CDR1 and CDR2: MGHRA, YSYEKL. The CDR3 has 16 residues. Trimming at V came to 4 bases and at J to 2 bases, leaving 9 bases not matched to a gene. The CDR3 DNA is TGCGCCAGCAGCCCCGGGGGGGCTAGCGGACAAGAGACCCAGTACTTC. Protein: CASSPGGASGQETQYF.

The chain couples TRBV4-2 to TRBJ2-7; D might be TRBD1 (7 bases). The CDR3 runs 18 residues. The V gene's germline CDR1 is LGHNA and CDR2 YNFKEQ. The V and J ends lost 1 base and 4 bases respectively, with 23 bases between them. The CDR3 coding sequence is TGTGCCAGCAGCCAAGTTGTTGTATTGGCGGGACAGCTTTACGAGCAGTACTTC. Translated, it gives CASSQVVVLAGQLYEQYF.

This clonotype has just a few counts. V usage is TRBV24-1 and J usage is TRBJ2-2, with TRBD1 as a possible D gene (6 bases). The CDR3 extends over 14 amino acids. CDR1 KGHDR and CDR2 SFDVKD come from the germline V gene. The V end lost 3 bases, the J end lost 5 bases, and 9 bases lay between the germline ends. The CDR3 DNA reads as TGTGCCACCAGTGATATTCAGGGGACCGGGGAGCTGTTTTTT. Translation gives CATSDIQGTGELFF.

This clonotype was counted only a few times. The V call is TRBV12-3 or TRBV12-4, the J call TRBJ1-2, with TRBD1 matching 9 bases. Unmatched junction bases numbered 7, after V lost 6 bases and J lost 5 bases. The CDR3 is 14 residues long. The CDR3 sequence: CASSSGQGPYGYTF. CDR3 in DNA: TGTGCCAGCAGCTCGGGACAGGGTCCTTATGGCTACACCTTC.

This clonotype was picked up many times. CDR3 residues: CASSYWAGSSYNEQFF. CDR3 nucleotide sequence: TGCGCCAGCAGCTATTGGGCAGGCAGCTCCTACAATGAGCAGTTCTTC. The chain is built from TRBV5-1 and TRBJ2-1; unclear D gene. Trimming removed 3 bases at V and 0 bases at J, with 13 bases between. Germline CDR1 and CDR2: SGHRS and YFSETQ. The CDR3 totals 16 residues.

V gene TRBV20-1 combines with J gene TRBJ2-3; 13 positions agree with TRBD2. Losses at the gene ends were 3 bases for V and 2 bases for J; bases not matched to a gene: 2. Germline CDR1 is DFQATT and CDR2 is SNEGSKA (reference sequence). The CDR3 has 15 amino acids. The CDR3 coding sequence is TGCAGTGCTAGTGGACTAGCGGGGGACACAGATACGCAGTATTTT. Translating it yields CSASGLAGDTDTQYF.

DNA of the CDR3: TGTGCCAGCACCCCGACAGACAGGGAAACGGGTCAGCCCCAGCATTTT. Its protein is CASTPTDRETGQPQHF. The chain links TRBV9 to TRBJ1-5; 7 nucleotides agree with TRBD1. There are 16 residues in the CDR3. The ends lost 6 bases at V and 6 bases at J; junction bases unmatched: 15. Germline values: CDR1 SGDLS, CDR2 YYNGEE.

The chain employs TRBV7-2 and TRBJ2-3; D not certain. CDR3 length: 16 residues. V lost 2 bases and J lost 0, with 12 bases in between. In germline, CDR1 is SGHTA, CDR2 FQGNSA. The CDR3 sequence is CASSLPGRVSTDTQYF. CDR3 in DNA: TGTGCCAGCAGCTTACCGGGCCGCGTTAGCACAGATACGCAGTATTTT.

This clonotype was picked up a small number of times. V and J are TRBV29-1 and TRBJ2-1; possibly TRBD2 for D (5 bases). The length of the CDR3 is 14 residues. Trimming removed 5 bases at V and 0 bases at J, with 11 bases between. CDR1 is SQVTM and CDR2 is ANQGSEA in the germline V gene. CDR3 loop: CSVSGLASYNEQFF. For the CDR3, the DNA is TGCAGCGTTTCGGGATTGGCCTCCTACAATGAGCAGTTCTTC.

The sample holds a few counts of this clonotype. The chain employs TRBV27 and TRBJ1-4; TRBD1 is a possible D gene (6 bases). Trimming stripped 6 bases from V and 8 bases from J, with 16 bases between. This CDR3 is built from 14 residues. CDR1 is MNHEY and CDR2 is SMNVEV in the germline V gene (reference sequence). The CDR3, as DNA: TGTGCCAGCAGAACAGGGCTTACCTCCGAAAAACTGTTTTTT. Its protein product is CASRTGLTSEKLFF.

The chain has TRBV4-3 and TRBJ2-1; TRBD1 might be the D (5 bases). V lost 3 bases and J lost 5, with 11 bases in between. The CDR3 is 14 residues long. Germline CDR1 reads LGHNA; CDR2 reads YSLEER. The DNA for the CDR3 is TGCGCCAGCAGCCAGACGGACACCAACAATGAGCAGTTCTTC. It encodes CASSQTDTNNEQFF.